Listed below are T cell receptor beta chains from one sample, sequenced in a study of T cell repertoires in cytomegalovirus infection. Their recognized antigens are unknown. TCRdb used MiXCR to reprocess the reads, holding one entry per CDR3 protein. The sample has 80,000 to 95,000 distinct CDR3 sequences, 25% to 30% seen once. The sequences come from CD8+ T cells from cultured PBMCs, collected from culture after CMV antigen stimulation. Receptor source: a human donor in good health (CMV status not recorded). Some clones in this sample may be carry-over from other donors' samples. The CDR3 runs from the conserved cysteine through the conserved F or W. A D gene is named only where the DNA matches it firmly. Where a row states a size, it is once, few, many or the class of an expanded clone; other rows omit it.

CASSLWGVPNEQFF	TGTGCCAGCAGCTTGTGGGGCGTCCCCAATGAGCAGTTCTTC	TRBV5-4	-	TRBJ2-1	few
CASSWSGGRNEQFF	TGTGCCAGTAGTTGGAGCGGGGGGCGCAATGAGCAGTTCTTC	TRBV19	TRBD2	TRBJ2-1	-
CSASGGGYGYTF	TGCAGTGCTTCAGGGGGTGGCTATGGCTACACCTTC	TRBV20-1	TRBD1	TRBJ1-2	-
CASSLGSPYNEQFF	TGTGCCAGCAGCTTGGGGAGCCCCTACAATGAGCAGTTCTTC	TRBV7-9	-	TRBJ2-1	few
CASSSTGLTDTQYF	TGCGCCAGCAGCAGTACGGGCCTCACAGATACGCAGTATTTT	TRBV5-1	-	TRBJ2-3	-
CASSPKEGRSTDTQYF	TGTGCCAGCAGCCCAAAAGAGGGGAGGAGCACAGATACGCAGTATTTT	TRBV7-9	-	TRBJ2-3	-
CASSPMTGGYEQYF	TGTGCCAGCAGCCCAATGACAGGGGGTTACGAGCAGTACTTC	TRBV6-1	TRBD1	TRBJ2-7	few
CASSPGVGRTGELFF	TGTGCCAGCAGCCCCGGAGTAGGGCGGACCGGGGAGCTGTTTTTT	TRBV6-5	-	TRBJ2-2	-
CASSLNRDYEQYF	TGTGCCAGCAGCTTAAACAGGGACTACGAGCAGTACTTC	TRBV7-9	-	TRBJ2-7	-
CASNEGGLETQYF	TGTGCCAGTAACGAGGGGGGGCTGGAGACCCAGTACTTC	TRBV19	-	TRBJ2-5	many
CASSRLRLAGDTDTQYF	TGTGCCAGCAGTCGCCTCCGACTAGCGGGGGACACAGATACGCAGTATTTT	TRBV28	TRBD2	TRBJ2-3	-
CASTRGVRTEAFF	TGTGCCAGCACCCGAGGGGTTCGGACTGAAGCTTTCTTT	TRBV25-1	-	TRBJ1-1	few
CASSLSRGGEQYF	TGTGCCAGCAGCTTATCCAGGGGCGGGGAGCAGTACTTC	TRBV7-2	-	TRBJ2-7	few
CSASTGTGYTF	TGCAGTGCTAGTACAGGGACCGGCTACACCTTC	TRBV20-1	-	TRBJ1-2	few